This note documents a single T cell receptor beta chain sequence. The sample is drawn from a study of control samples from healthy donors and cancer patients. Unmatched junction bases numbered 6, after V lost 0 bases and J lost 4 bases. This CDR3 has 17 residues. The germline CDR1 and CDR2 sequences are SGHKS and YYEKEE (reference sequence). Profiled with immunoSEQ multiplex PCR; TCRdb holds only in-frame clones, not every one. The table shows about 45,000 clones, with 70% to 75% occurring only once. The chain couples TRBV5-5 to TRBJ2-5; TRBD2 aligns across 13 bases. This TCR came from a male donor with melanoma. Sequenced: formalin-fixed, paraffin-embedded tissue. This CDR3 reads CASSLAEWTSGRETQYF. As DNA, the CDR3 is TGTGCCAGCAGCTTGGCGGAGTGGACTAGCGGGAGAGAGACCCAGTACTTC.